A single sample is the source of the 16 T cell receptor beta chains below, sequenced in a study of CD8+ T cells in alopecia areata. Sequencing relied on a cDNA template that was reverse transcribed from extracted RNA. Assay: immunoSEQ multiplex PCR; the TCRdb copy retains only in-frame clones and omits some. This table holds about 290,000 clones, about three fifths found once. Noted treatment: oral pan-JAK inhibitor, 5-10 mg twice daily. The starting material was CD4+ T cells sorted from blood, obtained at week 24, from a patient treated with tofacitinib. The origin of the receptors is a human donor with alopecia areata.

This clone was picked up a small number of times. CDR3: CSVDDRGGHEQYF. The CDR3 nucleotides are TGCAGCGTTGATGACAGGGGCGGACACGAGCAGTACTTC. The V call is TRBV29-1, the J call TRBJ2-7, with 8 bases that match TRBD1. J was trimmed by 5 bases and V by 3 bases; bases with no gene match: 6. This CDR3 region has 13 residues. The V gene's germline CDR1 is SQVTM and CDR2 ANQGSEA.

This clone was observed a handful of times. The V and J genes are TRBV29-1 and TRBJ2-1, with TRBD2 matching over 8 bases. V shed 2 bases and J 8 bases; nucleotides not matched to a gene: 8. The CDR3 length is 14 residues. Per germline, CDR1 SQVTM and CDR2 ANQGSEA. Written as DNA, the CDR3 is TGCAGCGTTGAACGGGGGGGTCAGGGAGATGAGCAGTTCTTC. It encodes CSVERGGQGDEQFF.

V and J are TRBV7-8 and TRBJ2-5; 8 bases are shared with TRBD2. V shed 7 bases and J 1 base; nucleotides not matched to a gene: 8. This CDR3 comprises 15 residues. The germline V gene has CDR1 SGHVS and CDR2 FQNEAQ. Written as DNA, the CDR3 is TGTGCCAGCACCACATCGGGGGGGCCCCAAGAGACCCAGTACTTC. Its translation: CASTTSGGPQETQYF.

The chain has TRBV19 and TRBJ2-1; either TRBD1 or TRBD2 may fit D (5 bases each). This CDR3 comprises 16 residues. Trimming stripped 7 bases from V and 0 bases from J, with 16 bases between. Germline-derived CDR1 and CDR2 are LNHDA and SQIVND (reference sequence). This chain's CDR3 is CASTQRGTFSYNEQFF. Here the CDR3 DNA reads TGTGCCAGTACCCAGAGAGGGACCTTCTCCTACAATGAGCAGTTCTTC.

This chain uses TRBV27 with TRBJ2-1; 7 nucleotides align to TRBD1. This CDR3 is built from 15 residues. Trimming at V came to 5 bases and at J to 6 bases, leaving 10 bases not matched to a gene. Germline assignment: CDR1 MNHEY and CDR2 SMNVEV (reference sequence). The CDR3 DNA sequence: TGTGCCAGCAGTCCTCGACAGGGAAAAGGCAATGAGCAGTTCTTC. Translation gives CASSPRQGKGNEQFF.

The CDR3 protein is CSVGKQATMNTEAFF. CDR3 nucleotides: TGCAGCGTTGGGAAACAGGCAACAATGAACACTGAAGCTTTCTTT. The chain couples TRBV29-1 to TRBJ1-1, with D perhaps TRBD1 (5 bases). CDR3 length: 15 amino acids. Looked up from germline, CDR1 is SQVTM and CDR2 is ANQGSEA. Trimming removed 4 bases at V and 0 bases at J, with 15 bases between.

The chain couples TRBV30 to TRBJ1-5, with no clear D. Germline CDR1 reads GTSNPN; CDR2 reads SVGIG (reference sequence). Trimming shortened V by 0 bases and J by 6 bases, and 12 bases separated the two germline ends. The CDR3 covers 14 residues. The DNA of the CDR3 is TGTGCCTGGAGTGTAAATCCCTCGGGTCAGCCCCAGCATTTT. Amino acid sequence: CAWSVNPSGQPQHF. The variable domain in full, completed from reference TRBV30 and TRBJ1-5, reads SQTIHQWPATLVQPVGSPLSLECTVEGTSNPNLYWYRQAAGRGLQLLFYSVGIGQISSEVPQNLSASRPQDRQFILSSKKLLLSDSGFYLCAWSVNPSGQPQHFGDGTRLSIL.

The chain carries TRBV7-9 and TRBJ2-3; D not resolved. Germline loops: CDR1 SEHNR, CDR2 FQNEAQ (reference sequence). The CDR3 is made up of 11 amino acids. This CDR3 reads CAATGTDTQYF. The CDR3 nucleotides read TGTGCAGCCACGGGCACAGATACGCAGTATTTT. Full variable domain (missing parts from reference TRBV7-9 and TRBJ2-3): DTGVSQNPRHKITKRGQNVTFRCDPISEHNRLYWYRQTLGQGPEFLTYFQNEAQLEKSRLLSDRFSAERPKGSFSTLEIQRTEQGDSAMYLCAATGTDTQYFGPGTRLTVL.

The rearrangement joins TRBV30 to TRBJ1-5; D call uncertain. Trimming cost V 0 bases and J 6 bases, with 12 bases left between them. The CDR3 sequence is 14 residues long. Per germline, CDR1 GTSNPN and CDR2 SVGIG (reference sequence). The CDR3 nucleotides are TGTGCCTGGAGTGTGGGGAAGGAAGGTCAGCCCCAGCATTTT. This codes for CAWSVGKEGQPQHF.

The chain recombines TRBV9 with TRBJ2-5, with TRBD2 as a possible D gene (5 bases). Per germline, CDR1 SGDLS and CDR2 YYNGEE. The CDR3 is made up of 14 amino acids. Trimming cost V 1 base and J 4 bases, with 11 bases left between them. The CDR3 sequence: CASSVTAVGETQYF. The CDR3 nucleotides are TGTGCCAGCAGCGTAACAGCGGTGGGAGAGACCCAGTACTTC.

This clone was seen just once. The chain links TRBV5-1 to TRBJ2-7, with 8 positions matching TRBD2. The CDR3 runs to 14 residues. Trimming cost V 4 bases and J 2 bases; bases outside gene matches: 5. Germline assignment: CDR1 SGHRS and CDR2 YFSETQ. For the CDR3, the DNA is TGCGCCAGCAGCCGCGGCGGGAGGCCCTACGAGCAGTACTTC. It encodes CASSRGGRPYEQYF.

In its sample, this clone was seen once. Here the CDR3 reads CASSPNGITDTQYF. The CDR3 DNA follows: TGTGCCAGCAGCCCAAACGGAATCACAGATACGCAGTATTTT. The chain joins TRBV7-2 to TRBJ2-3; D unresolved. The length of the CDR3 is 14 residues. The germline V and J ends were trimmed by 5 bases and 2 bases, with 11 bases remaining between them. Germline V gives CDR1 SGHTA, CDR2 FQGNSA.

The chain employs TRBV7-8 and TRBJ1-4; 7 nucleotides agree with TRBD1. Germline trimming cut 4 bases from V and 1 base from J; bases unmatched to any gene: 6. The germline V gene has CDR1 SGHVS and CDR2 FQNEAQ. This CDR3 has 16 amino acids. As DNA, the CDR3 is TGTGCCAGCAGCTCTAGACGGGACAGAACTAATGAAAAACTGTTTTTT. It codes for CASSSRRDRTNEKLFF.

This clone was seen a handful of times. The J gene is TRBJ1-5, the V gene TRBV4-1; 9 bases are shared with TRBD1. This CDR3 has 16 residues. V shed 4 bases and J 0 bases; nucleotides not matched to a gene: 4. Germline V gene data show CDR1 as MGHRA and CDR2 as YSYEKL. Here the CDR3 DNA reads TGCGCCAGCAGCCGGGACAGGGAAAATAGCAATCAGCCCCAGCATTTT. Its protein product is CASSRDRENSNQPQHF.

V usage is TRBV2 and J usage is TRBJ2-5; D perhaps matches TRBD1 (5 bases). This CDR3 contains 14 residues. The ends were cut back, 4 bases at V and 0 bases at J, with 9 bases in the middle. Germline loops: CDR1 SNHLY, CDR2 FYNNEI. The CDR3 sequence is CASSAPGNQETQYF. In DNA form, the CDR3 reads TGTGCCAGCAGTGCTCCAGGGAACCAAGAGACCCAGTACTTC.

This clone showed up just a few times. Here the CDR3 reads CAWSKTDLSNQPQHF. The CDR3 bases are TGTGCCTGGAGCAAGACTGATCTTAGCAATCAGCCCCAGCATTTT. This chain links TRBV30 with TRBJ1-5; D is ambiguous. Deletions cut 3 bases from V and 0 bases from J, with 12 bases between. CDR3 size: 15 residues. Looked up from germline, CDR1 is GTSNPN and CDR2 is SVGIG (reference sequence).